What follows are 22 T cell receptor beta chains derived from one specimen sequenced in a study of regulatory T cells in long-lasting Graves disease. The authors built TCR beta libraries using iRepertoire HTBI primers and Arm-PCR of CDR3 regions. TCRdb re-derived calls from the multiplex PCR reads in MiXCR, one entry per CDR3 protein. The data contain 400,000 or so distinct CDR3 sequences, 20% of them singletons. Time point described: persistent/refractory GD, antithyroid drugs over 5 years with positive TRAb. Making the TCR library involved RNA that had been extracted from PBMCs. The source was peripheral blood mononuclear cells (PBMCs), collected when the disease was refractory, from a patient treated with antithyroid drugs. The source is a female donor with Graves disease.

The genes are TRBV5-1 and TRBJ1-2, with D perhaps matching TRBD1 (5 bases). This CDR3 region has 12 residues. Germline loops: CDR1 SGHRS, CDR2 YFSETQ. V was pared by 7 bases and J by 6 bases, with 13 bases between. The CDR3 region is CASGPDSNGYTF. The CDR3, as DNA: TGCGCCAGCGGCCCTGACAGCAATGGCTACACCTTC.

The rearrangement uses TRBV18 and TRBJ2-7, with D tentatively TRBD1 (6 bases). CDR3 length: 12 residues. V lost 6 bases and J 7 bases, leaving 13 bases between the germline ends. From germline, CDR1 is KGHSH and CDR2 LQKENI. CDR3 bases: TGTGCCAGCTCCCTTATGCAGGGGGAGCAGTACTTC. This translates into CASSLMQGEQYF.

This chain joins TRBV7-9 and TRBJ2-5; TRBD1 is a possible D gene (5 bases). Germline V gives CDR1 SEHNR, CDR2 FQNEAQ (reference sequence). This CDR3 region has 17 residues. The V end lost 5 bases, the J end lost 1 base, and 20 bases lay between the germline ends. The CDR3 sequence: CASSPLPDRYIQETQYF. The CDR3 bases are TGTGCCAGCAGCCCCCTCCCTGACAGATATATCCAAGAGACCCAGTACTTC.

The V and J genes are TRBV7-6 and TRBJ2-1, with TRBD1 matching 9 bases. This CDR3 has 16 amino acids. With 1 base clipped from V and 5 bases from J, the junction kept 6 bases outside the gene matches. CDR1 and CDR2 (germline): SGHVS, FNYEAQ. This chain's CDR3 is CASSLVGTGNNNEQFF. DNA of the CDR3: TGTGCCAGCAGCTTAGTAGGGACAGGGAACAACAATGAGCAGTTCTTC.

This clonotype was observed at least ten times. The rearrangement links TRBV29-1 to TRBJ2-5, with 13 bases that match TRBD2. The CDR3 covers 15 residues. V shed 7 bases and J 4 bases; nucleotides not matched to a gene: 9. The germline V gene has CDR1 SQVTM and CDR2 ANQGSEA. The CDR3 protein is CSGGLAGSLGETQYF. The CDR3 DNA sequence: TGCAGCGGGGGACTAGCGGGATCCCTGGGAGAGACCCAGTACTTC.

This clonotype was picked up a small number of times. In nucleotides, the CDR3 is TGTGCCAGCAGTACCTTTGGGGGGGATACTGAAGCTTTCTTT. It yields the protein CASSTFGGDTEAFF. This chain uses TRBV7-9 with TRBJ1-1, with a possible D match to TRBD1 (5 bases). V was trimmed by 6 bases and J by 5 bases, leaving 16 bases between them. The CDR3 loop spans 14 amino acids. CDR1 and CDR2 from the germline V gene are SEHNR and FQNEAQ (reference sequence).

The sample holds a few counts of this clonotype. This rearrangement joins TRBV20-1 to TRBJ2-7; TRBD1 might be the D (6 bases). Per the germline V gene, CDR1 is DFQATT and CDR2 is SNEGSKA (reference sequence). The V gene lost 6 bases and the J gene lost 2 bases, with 17 bases spanning the gap. CDR3 length equals 14 residues. The CDR3 sequence: CSAETGTPTYEQYF. The DNA of the CDR3 is TGCAGTGCGGAGACCGGGACACCGACCTACGAGCAGTACTTC.

As for this clonotype: The junction does not match germline at one end; this may be a read error. The V gene is TRBV6-7, the J gene TRBJ2-2, with 8 bases aligning to TRBD2. TRBV6-7 is an ORF; its function is uncertain. This CDR3 contains 18 residues. In DNA, the CDR3 is TGTGCCAGCAGTTACCCCATAACTAGCGGAGGGAACACCGGAGAGCTGTTTTTT. As protein: CASSYPITSGGNTGELFF.

This chain joins TRBV7-2 and TRBJ1-1; D is unresolved. CDR3 length equals 14 residues. Germline loops: CDR1 SGHTA, CDR2 FQGNSA. V shed 5 bases and J shed 2 bases, with 12 bases lying between them. The CDR3 nucleotides read TGTGCCAGCAGCCACCCTGGGGTTAACACTGAAGCTTTCTTT. Protein sequence: CASSHPGVNTEAFF.

The table lists this clonotype with a few counts. The rearrangement uses TRBV29-1 and TRBJ1-1; 8 bases match TRBD1. Unmatched junction bases numbered 5, after V lost 4 bases and J lost 1 base. The CDR3 consists of 14 residues. The V gene's germline CDR1 is SQVTM and CDR2 ANQGSEA. The DNA for the CDR3 is TGCAGCGTTGTCCGACAGGGGACGAACACTGAAGCTTTCTTT. Translation: CSVVRQGTNTEAFF.

This clonotype came up many times. The chain couples TRBV12-3 or TRBV12-4 to TRBJ1-6; TRBD1 aligns across 7 bases. There are 14 residues in the CDR3. With 4 bases clipped from V and 6 bases from J, the junction kept 3 bases outside the gene matches. Written as DNA, the CDR3 is TGTGCCAGCAGTTCGACAGGGAGTAATTCACCCCTCCACTTT. It yields the protein CASSSTGSNSPLHF.

This clonotype appeared a few times. CDR3 region: CASSMLGNTGELFF. The CDR3 DNA follows: TGTGCCAGTAGTATGCTAGGTAACACCGGGGAGCTGTTTTTT. The V and J genes are TRBV19 and TRBJ2-2, with unresolved D. The V gene lost 3 bases and the J gene lost 2 bases, with 7 bases spanning the gap. CDR1 is LNHDA, CDR2 SQIVND, per germline (reference sequence). CDR3 length: 14 residues.

A note on this clonotype: This may be a read error, as it is one base from a much larger clone. V usage is TRBV20-1 and J usage is TRBJ2-6; no firm D call. The CDR3 has 15 amino acids. CDR1 is DFQATT and CDR2 is SNEGSKA in the germline V gene (reference sequence). The DNA of the CDR3 is TGCGGTGCTAGAGATAGAAGAGCTGGGGCCAACGTCCTGACTTTC. Translation: CGARDRRAGANVLTF.

The rearrangement joins TRBV12-3 or TRBV12-4 to TRBJ1-3; 8 nucleotides agree with TRBD1. J lost 0 bases, V lost 6 bases, and 10 bases had no gene match. This CDR3 region has 17 residues. In DNA form, the CDR3 reads TGTGCCAGCAGCCCGACGGGACAGGTGTTCTCTGGAAACACCATATATTTT. It yields the protein CASSPTGQVFSGNTIYF.

In this sample, this clonotype turned up a few times. The chain has TRBV6-2 or TRBV6-3 and TRBJ2-2, with a tentative D call TRBD2 (5 bases). Trimming shortened V by 6 bases and J by 5 bases, and 13 bases separated the two germline ends. There are 14 residues in the CDR3. Germline CDR1 reads MNHEY; CDR2 reads SVGEGT. The CDR3 region has the DNA TGTGCCAGCAGACCCGGGATAGGGACCGGGGAGCTGTTTTTT. Amino acids: CASRPGIGTGELFF.

This clonotype was detected many times. This chain joins TRBV29-1 and TRBJ1-1; D is undetermined. Trimming removed 4 bases from V and 0 bases from J, with 9 bases in between. This CDR3 comprises 13 residues. Germline V gene data show CDR1 as SQVTM and CDR2 as ANQGSEA. The chain's CDR3 is CSVGGPVNTEAFF. DNA of the CDR3: TGCAGCGTTGGCGGTCCAGTGAACACTGAAGCTTTCTTT.

The chain employs TRBV6-2 or TRBV6-3 and TRBJ2-6, with D unresolved. Germline CDR1 and CDR2: MNHEY and SVGEGT. The CDR3 covers 18 residues. V shed 6 bases and J shed 0 bases, with 18 bases lying between them. As DNA, the CDR3 is TGTGCCAGCAGCCTAAGGGTTTTTGGCTCCTCTGGGGCCAACGTCCTGACTTTC. It encodes CASSLRVFGSSGANVLTF.

Concerning this clonotype: A much more abundant neighbour one base away suggests this may be a read error. The chain couples TRBV12-3 or TRBV12-4 to TRBJ2-2; 10 positions match TRBD2. Trimming took 6 bases from V and 4 from J; bases not matched to a gene: 2. The CDR3 covers 14 residues. This CDR3 reads CASRSSGSTGELFF. CDR3 nucleotide sequence: TGTGCCAGCAGGTCTAGCGGGAGCACCGGGGAGCTGTTTTTT.

In its sample, this clonotype was seen many times. This chain connects TRBV28 to TRBJ2-7; no reliable D call. There are 14 residues in the CDR3. V lost 3 bases and J 1 base, leaving 10 bases between the germline ends. In germline, CDR1 is MDHEN, CDR2 SYDVKM. CDR3 nucleotides: TGTGCCAGCAGTTTCTGGGGTATTTCCTACGAGCAGTACTTC. This encodes CASSFWGISYEQYF.

At least ten counts were recorded for this clonotype. This sequence joins TRBV28 and TRBJ2-5; 7 bases are a match to TRBD1. This CDR3 is built from 16 residues. V gave up 2 bases and J gave up 4 bases; unmatched junction bases: 10. Germline V gives CDR1 MDHEN, CDR2 SYDVKM. The CDR3 loop reads CASSLMFAAGGETQYF. The CDR3 DNA reads TGTGCCAGCAGTTTAATGTTTGCGGCAGGGGGAGAGACCCAGTACTTC. The complete variable domain, with remaining parts taken from reference TRBV28 and TRBJ2-5, reads DVKVTQSSRYLVKRTGEKVFLECVQDMDHENMFWYRQDPGLGLRLIYFSYDVKMKEKGDIPEGYSVSREKKERFSLILESASTNQTSMYLCASSLMFAAGGETQYFGPGTRLLVL.

This clonotype was seen more than once but under ten times. This chain links TRBV27 with TRBJ1-6, with 7 bases aligning to TRBD1. This CDR3 has 14 residues. Germline trimming cut 6 bases from V and 15 bases from J; bases unmatched to any gene: 14. Germline CDR1 and CDR2: MNHEY and SMNVEV (reference sequence). In DNA, the CDR3 is TGTGCCAGCAGACCCGGGACAGAGGGGGTTCACCTCCACTTT. It encodes CASRPGTEGVHLHF.

This clonotype was recorded a few times. This sequence joins TRBV11-2 and TRBJ2-7; D not resolved. The CDR3 length is 14 residues. V dropped 6 bases and J dropped 0 bases, with 12 bases sitting between them. The germline V gene encodes CDR1 SGHAT and CDR2 FQNNGV. The CDR3: CASSFMTYSYEQYF. DNA of the CDR3: TGTGCCAGCAGTTTTATGACATACTCCTACGAGCAGTACTTC.